This TCR beta chain stems from a study of shared clonotypes between healthy human individuals. As for the study in general: A couple of women and three men aged 18 to 49 made up the donors.

Concerning this clone: Other DNA sequences in this specimen translate into the identical CDR3.

The repertoire was sequenced with immunoSEQ multiplex PCR; TCRdb's copy has only in-frame clones and lacks some. Of 450,000 to 500,000 clones listed, approximately 80% were seen once; the top ten hold more than 10%. Each of the donors was a healthy adult who was HIV-negative and had not had a recent acute infection or vaccination. All the donors were Caucasian adults who lived in Nashville, Tennessee. V was clipped by 5 bases and J by 3 bases; unmatched bases: 3. CDR3 length: 14 residues. Germline V CDR1 and CDR2: LNHNV, YYDKDF (reference sequence). The chain couples TRBV15 to TRBJ2-2; 7 nucleotides align to TRBD1. This receptor was obtained from a woman between 40 and 50 years old in good health. Some clones in this sample may be carry-over from other donors' samples. The sequenced sample was PBMCs. CDR3 in DNA: TGTGCCACCAGCTCCGACAGGGACACCGGGGAGCTGTTTTTT. As protein: CATSSDRDTGELFF.